A selection of T cell receptor beta chains follows, all from one sample in a study of beta chain features in type 1 diabetes. Data came from immunoSEQ multiplex PCR; TCRdb stores just in-frame clones and leaves some out. There are hundreds of thousands of clones in the sample; about 15% occur only once, and 6.7% lies in the top ten. The specimen sequenced was central memory CD4+ T cells from blood. Receptors originate from a young man in good health. Both conserved end residues are part of each CDR3. A D gene is named only where the DNA matches it firmly. Rows may omit the clone size; those that give it use once, few, many or a size class.

j_call v_call clone_size d_call cdr3_aa cdr3_nt
TRBJ2-1 TRBV19 - - CASSPYGAASSYNEQFF TGTGCCAGTAGTCCATATGGGGCCGCGTCCTCCTACAATGAGCAGTTCTTC
TRBJ2-5 TRBV2 - - CASSVLIKETQYF TGTGCCAGCAGCGTCTTGATTAAAGAGACCCAGTACTTC
TRBJ1-3 TRBV27 - - CASSPGTPMVSGNTIYF TGTGCCAGCAGTCCCGGGACTCCTATGGTCTCTGGAAACACCATATATTTT
TRBJ1-2 TRBV19 - - CASSLGANYGYTF TGTGCCAGTAGCCTAGGCGCTAACTATGGCTACACCTTC
TRBJ1-1 TRBV6-5 - - CASSYDPAATTEAFF TGTGCCAGCAGTTACGATCCGGCGGCCACCACTGAAGCTTTCTTT
TRBJ2-3 TRBV29-1 - - CSVQGGSGWGDTQYF TGCAGCGTTCAGGGCGGGTCAGGTTGGGGAGATACGCAGTATTTT
TRBJ1-1 TRBV7-8 - TRBD1 CATQGQGRTEAFF TGTGCCACGCAGGGACAGGGGAGAACTGAAGCTTTCTTT
TRBJ2-2 TRBV5-4 few - CASSAGVTGELFF TGTGCCAGCAGCGCCGGAGTTACCGGGGAGCTGTTTTTT
TRBJ2-1 TRBV7-2 - TRBD2 CASSSTSGGSRSYNEQFF TGTGCCAGCAGCTCAACTAGCGGGGGGTCCCGATCCTACAATGAGCAGTTCTTC
TRBJ1-2 TRBV7-2 few - CASSPAKGGYGYTF TGTGCCAGCAGCCCCGCCAAGGGAGGCTATGGCTACACCTTC
TRBJ2-1 TRBV6-6 - - CASLNVNEQFF TGTGCCAGCTTAAACGTGAATGAGCAGTTCTTC
TRBJ1-2 TRBV14 - TRBD1 CASSLGQGAGYGYTF TGTGCCAGCAGCCTAGGACAGGGCGCGGGGTATGGCTACACCTTC
TRBJ1-2 TRBV7-9 few TRBD1 CASSFREPDRAHGYTF TGTGCCAGCAGCTTTCGGGAGCCGGACAGGGCTCATGGCTACACCTTC
TRBJ1-2 TRBV21-1 - - CASSKAGGSNYGYTF TGTGCCAGCAGCAAAGCAGGAGGCAGTAACTATGGCTACACCTTC
TRBJ1-2 TRBV11-2 few - CASSPGLIDYGYTF TGTGCCAGCAGCCCGGGTCTTATCGACTATGGCTACACCTTC
TRBJ2-1 TRBV7-2 - - CASSLVSHEQFF TGTGCCAGCAGCTTAGTCTCTCATGAGCAGTTCTTC
TRBJ2-6 TRBV29-1 many - CSVYGRISGANVLTF TGCAGCGTTTACGGACGCATCTCTGGGGCCAACGTCCTGACTTTC
TRBJ1-3 TRBV19 - - CASSPAGRNTIYF TGTGCCAGTAGTCCGGCAGGGCGAAACACCATATATTTT
TRBJ1-1 TRBV4-1 - - CASSQDPGGDTEAFF TGCGCCAGCAGCCAAGATCCGGGGGGGGACACTGAAGCTTTCTTT
TRBJ1-1 TRBV7-9 - - CASSLERGLGTEAFF TGTGCCAGCAGCTTAGAAAGGGGTTTGGGCACTGAAGCTTTCTTT
TRBJ1-5 TRBV19 few - CASKLGSSRSNQPQHF TGTGCCAGTAAGCTCGGCTCGTCCCGATCTAATCAGCCCCAGCATTTT
TRBJ1-1 TRBV5-6 - - CASSLAGVVNTEAFF TGTGCCAGCAGCTTAGCTGGGGTAGTGAACACTGAAGCTTTCTTT
TRBJ2-3 TRBV23-1 many TRBD2 CASRYRGGQYF TGCGCCAGCAGATACCGCGGGGGGCAGTATTTT
TRBJ2-3 TRBV5-4 many - CASSLKVEPSTDTQYF TGTGCCAGCAGCTTGAAGGTGGAGCCTAGCACAGATACGCAGTATTTT
TRBJ2-3 TRBV5-4 few - CASSFSGTDTQYF TGTGCCAGCAGCTTTAGCGGCACAGATACGCAGTATTTT
TRBJ2-1 TRBV5-6 - - CASSPNLGGNNNEQFF TGTGCCAGCAGCCCCAATTTAGGCGGGAACAACAATGAGCAGTTCTTC
TRBJ1-2 TRBV18 - - CASSPTADSPRYTF TGTGCCAGCTCACCTACCGCGGACAGCCCGAGGTACACCTTC
TRBJ2-1 TRBV18 few TRBD2 CASSSRGGVQFF TGTGCCAGCTCATCACGGGGAGGGGTGCAGTTCTTC
TRBJ1-5 TRBV6-1 few - CASTEATVYQPQHF TGTGCCAGCACCGAAGCGACAGTTTATCAGCCCCAGCATTTT
TRBJ1-1 TRBV5-4 few - CASSFANTEAFF TGTGCCAGCAGCTTCGCGAACACTGAAGCTTTCTTT
TRBJ2-1 TRBV9 few - CASSRTNNEQFF TGTGCCAGCAGCCGAACCAACAATGAGCAGTTCTTC
TRBJ2-3 TRBV7-2 few - CASQKGTDTQYF TGTGCCAGCCAGAAAGGCACAGATACGCAGTATTTT
TRBJ2-7 TRBV7-8 few TRBD1 CASSLVGAGTGAYEQYF TGTGCCAGCAGCTTAGTGGGGGCCGGGACAGGGGCCTACGAGCAGTACTTC
TRBJ1-1 TRBV5-8 - TRBD1 CASSPGTGGTEAFF TGTGCCAGCAGCCCCGGGACAGGGGGCACTGAAGCTTTCTTT
TRBJ2-2 TRBV7-9 few TRBD2 CASSRDPGGPDTGELFF TGTGCCAGCAGCAGAGACCCGGGAGGGCCGGACACCGGGGAGCTGTTTTTT
TRBJ2-5 TRBV4-3 few - CASSQGSGWETQYF TGCGCCAGCAGCCAGGGGAGCGGCTGGGAGACCCAGTACTTC
TRBJ2-3 TRBV11-3 - - CASSPGSTDTQYF TGTGCCAGCAGTCCCGGGAGCACAGATACGCAGTATTTT
TRBJ2-5 TRBV10-3 few - CAISGAPGETQYF TGTGCCATCAGTGGCGCCCCGGGGGAGACCCAGTACTTC
TRBJ2-1 TRBV7-9 few TRBD2 CASSWLAGAYNEQFF TGTGCCAGCAGCTGGCTAGCGGGCGCCTACAATGAGCAGTTCTTC
TRBJ2-1 TRBV6-5 - - CASSNTVRGGEQFF TGTGCCAGCAGTAACACCGTCAGGGGCGGTGAGCAGTTCTTC
TRBJ2-1 TRBV5-1 - - CASSLLGTSPLNEQFF TGCGCCAGCAGCTTGCTCGGGACTTCCCCCCTCAATGAGCAGTTCTTC
TRBJ2-2 TRBV6-6 - TRBD2 CASSGSSGANTGELFF TGTGCCAGCAGTGGCTCTAGCGGTGCGAACACCGGGGAGCTGTTTTTT
TRBJ2-2 TRBV19 - - CASSIGGTGELFF TGTGCCAGTAGTATCGGTGGGACCGGGGAGCTGTTTTTT
TRBJ2-5 TRBV2 - TRBD2 CASIPQTSGNQETQYF TGTGCCAGCATCCCCCAGACTAGCGGGAACCAAGAGACCCAGTACTTC
TRBJ2-5 TRBV7-7 - - CASSLGYRGRETQYF TGTGCCAGCAGCTTAGGGTACCGAGGCAGGGAGACCCAGTACTTC
TRBJ2-2 TRBV5-4 few TRBD1 CASTRTGTNTGELFF TGTGCCAGCACCCGGACAGGAACGAACACCGGGGAGCTGTTTTTT
TRBJ2-3 TRBV4-2 - - CASSQDWGASDTQYF TGTGCCAGCAGCCAAGATTGGGGGGCGTCTGATACGCAGTATTTT
TRBJ2-2 TRBV7-2 few TRBD1 CASSRDRVDTGELFF TGTGCCAGCAGCCGGGACAGGGTGGACACCGGGGAGCTGTTTTTT
TRBJ1-1 TRBV5-1 many - CASSFQARGTEAFF TGCGCCAGCAGCTTTCAGGCGAGAGGCACTGAAGCTTTCTTT